Below, 4 T cell receptor beta chains from the same sample are listed, as sequenced in a study of blood T cell repertoires in COVID-19. This table comes from immunoSEQ multiplex PCR, and its TCRdb copy is limited to in-frame clones, with some not included. The sample shows 210,000 or so clones, approximately 84% of them seen only once. The sample was peripheral blood. The source of these receptors is a man aged 50-60 years with acute or convalescent COVID-19.

The chain joins TRBV7-8 to TRBJ2-1; 14 nucleotides match TRBD2. The CDR3 has 17 amino acids. V lost 1 base, J lost 8 bases, and 7 bases stayed unmatched. CDR1 and CDR2 from the germline V gene are SGHVS and FQNEAQ. This CDR3 is CASSLGTSGGPQDEQFF. DNA of the CDR3: TGTGCCAGCAGCTTAGGGACTAGCGGGGGGCCTCAGGATGAGCAGTTCTTC.

This chain connects TRBV29-1 to TRBJ1-1; D is unresolved. V lost 2 bases to trimming and J lost 4 bases, with 8 bases between them. Germline V gene data show CDR1 as SQVTM and CDR2 as ANQGSEA. This CDR3 contains 12 residues. CDR3: CSVESGGTEAFF. The CDR3, as DNA: TGCAGCGTTGAATCGGGTGGCACTGAAGCTTTCTTT.

V usage is TRBV19 and J usage is TRBJ1-1, with D possibly matching TRBD1 (6 bases). This CDR3 has 15 amino acids. Germline loops: CDR1 LNHDA, CDR2 SQIVND (reference sequence). Trimming took 9 bases from V and 0 from J, leaving 17 bases between them. The DNA for the CDR3 is TGTGCCAGCTCCACCAGCGGACAGCTGAACACTGAAGCTTTCTTT. Translating it yields CASSTSGQLNTEAFF.

The chain carries TRBV28 and TRBJ1-3, with TRBD1 identical over 8 bases. This CDR3 comprises 15 residues. V trimming: 6 bases; J trimming: 4 bases; junction bases outside the gene matches: 8. The germline CDR1 and CDR2 sequences are MDHEN and SYDVKM. CDR3 residues: CASSSLTGVGNTIYF. DNA of the CDR3: TGTGCCAGCAGCTCCCTGACAGGGGTCGGAAACACCATATATTTT.